This passage covers 19 T cell receptor beta chains from one sample sequenced in a study of shared clonotypes between healthy human individuals. TCRdb's copy holds only in-frame clones and misses some; the assay was immunoSEQ multiplex PCR. Here the sample spans approximately 2.1 million clones, approximately 93% being singletons. The sequenced sample consisted of naive CD4+ T cells from PBMCs. Noted subset: CD45RA+ positively selected. The receptors were gathered from a man aged 18 to 35 in good health. Some clones in this sample may be carry-over from other donors' samples.

This clone was seen once. The chain uses TRBV28 and TRBJ1-5, with no clear D. In germline, CDR1 is MDHEN, CDR2 SYDVKM. With 5 bases removed from V and 11 bases from J, the gap between germline ends came to 22 bases. CDR3 length: 15 residues. CDR3 protein: CASSKPDIPSWTQHF. The CDR3 bases are TGTGCCAGCAGTAAACCCGACATACCCTCGTGGACCCAGCATTTT.

The V and J genes are TRBV5-1 and TRBJ2-7; no firm D call. This CDR3 has 15 amino acids. Germline V gene data show CDR1 as SGHRS and CDR2 as YFSETQ. Trimming removed 1 base at V and 3 bases at J, with 14 bases between. The CDR3 coding sequence is TGCGCCAGCAGCTTGTGGTCTGTGCTAAGCTACGAGCAGTACTTC. Translating gives CASSLWSVLSYEQYF.

This clone has a handful of counts. The rearrangement joins TRBV18 to TRBJ1-5; tentatively, D is TRBD1 (6 bases). The CDR3 spans 17 residues. The V end was cut by 2 bases, the J end by 3 bases, with 17 bases between. Germline V gives CDR1 KGHSH, CDR2 LQKENI. Here the CDR3 DNA reads TGTGCCAGCTCACCAGGCGGACAGCGGGTCCCCAATCAGCCCCAGCATTTT. It encodes CASSPGGQRVPNQPQHF.

On this clone itself: The identical CDR3 is also encoded by other nucleotide sequences in the sample. CDR3 region: CASSLGYEQYF. The CDR3 coding sequence is TGTGCCAGCAGCCTCGGGTACGAGCAGTACTTC. This chain uses TRBV6-6 with TRBJ2-7; D not certain. The ends were cut back, 6 bases at V and 4 bases at J, with 7 bases in the middle. The CDR3 is made up of 11 amino acids. Germline V gene lookup returns CDR1 MNHNY and CDR2 SVGAGI (reference sequence).

This clone showed up just once. The V call is TRBV6-1, the J call TRBJ1-5; D gene uncertain. CDR1 is MNHNS, CDR2 SASEGT, per germline. This CDR3 has 15 residues. V was cut by 6 bases and J by 0 bases, with 12 bases left in between. CDR3 in amino acids: CASRWADYSNQPQHF. In nucleotides, the CDR3 is TGTGCCAGCAGGTGGGCAGATTATAGCAATCAGCCCCAGCATTTT.

CDR3 loop: CASSSRPRTALPATNEKLFF. CDR3 nucleotides: TGCGCCAGCAGCTCCCGCCCCCGGACAGCCCTACCTGCAACTAATGAAAAACTGTTTTTT. This rearrangement joins TRBV5-1 to TRBJ1-4; D may be TRBD1 (6 bases). CDR1 and CDR2 (germline): SGHRS, YFSETQ. This CDR3 contains 20 residues. V shed 3 bases and J shed 0 bases, with 24 bases lying between them.

J is TRBJ1-5 and V is TRBV28; possible D gene TRBD1, 5 bases. The CDR3 extends over 14 amino acids. Trimming pared 10 bases from V and 11 bases from J, leaving 24 bases between. CDR1 and CDR2 from the germline V gene are MDHEN and SYDVKM. The CDR3 DNA sequence: TGTGCCACCGTAACAGAAGGGGCTGGGGGGACCCAGCATTTT. It is translated as CATVTEGAGGTQHF.

On this clone itself: The sample holds other DNA sequences that translate to the same CDR3. V gene TRBV7-9 combines with J gene TRBJ2-2, with unresolved D. Germline CDR1 SEHNR, CDR2 FQNEAQ (reference sequence). Trimming shortened V by 2 bases and J by 4 bases, and 8 bases separated the two germline ends. This CDR3 contains 14 residues. CDR3 amino acids: CASSLLGSTGELFF. The CDR3 nucleotides read TGTGCCAGCAGCTTACTGGGGTCCACCGGGGAGCTGTTTTTT. The variable domain in full, completed from reference TRBV7-9 and TRBJ2-2, reads DTGVSQNPRHKITKRGQNVTFRCDPISEHNRLYWYRQTLGQGPEFLTYFQNEAQLEKSRLLSDRFSAERPKGSFSTLEIQRTEQGDSAMYLCASSLLGSTGELFFGEGSRLTVL.

V gene TRBV6-1 combines with J gene TRBJ2-7; D not certain. Germline CDR1 is MNHNS and CDR2 is SASEGT. CDR3 length: 14 residues. Trimming shortened V by 7 bases and J by 7 bases, and 20 bases separated the two germline ends. The CDR3 region is CASTTTSIGFEQYF. The CDR3 bases are TGTGCCAGCACCACGACCTCGATAGGGTTTGAGCAGTACTTC.

The chain employs TRBV7-8 and TRBJ1-1; 10 bases fit TRBD1. Per the germline V gene, CDR1 is SGHVS and CDR2 is FQNEAQ. The CDR3 spans 14 residues. The V and J ends lost 3 bases and 5 bases, in that order; junction bases with no gene match: 3. Here the CDR3 DNA reads TGTGCCAGCAGCTTTGACAGGGGGCGAACTGAAGCTTTCTTT. Amino acid sequence: CASSFDRGRTEAFF.

The gene calls are TRBV14 and TRBJ2-5; 7 bases map to TRBD1. From germline, CDR1 is SGHDN and CDR2 FVKESK. V shed 6 bases and J 3 bases; nucleotides not matched to a gene: 4. The CDR3 is 13 amino acids. CDR3 residues: CASSRGQEETQYF. As DNA, the CDR3 is TGTGCCAGCAGTCGCGGACAGGAAGAGACCCAGTACTTC.

V and J are TRBV28 and TRBJ2-1, with D possibly matching TRBD1 (7 bases). Germline CDR1 is MDHEN and CDR2 is SYDVKM. V was shortened by 7 bases and J by 6 bases, with 22 bases between the two germline ends. This CDR3 spans 16 amino acids. The CDR3 loop is CASTLQGGLGGNEQFF. For the CDR3, the DNA is TGTGCCAGCACCCTTCAAGGGGGCTTGGGGGGCAATGAGCAGTTCTTC.

This clone has a single count. The rearrangement links TRBV2 to TRBJ2-7; D is unresolved. This CDR3 has 14 residues. In germline, CDR1 is SNHLY, CDR2 FYNNEI. The V end lost 4 bases, the J end lost 3 bases, and 13 bases lay between the germline ends. The CDR3 sequence is CASSGFGSGYEQYF. The CDR3 DNA reads TGTGCCAGCAGTGGATTTGGATCCGGCTACGAGCAGTACTTC.

In this sample, this clone turned up a few times. This chain connects TRBV11-2 to TRBJ1-3, with D hard to call. Between the trimmed V and J ends, which lost 1 base and 8 bases, there was a span of 3 bases. The germline V gene has CDR1 SGHAT and CDR2 FQNNGV. The CDR3 spans 11 residues. For the CDR3, the DNA is TGTGCCAGCAGCTTAGGAGACACCATATATTTT. Protein product: CASSLGDTIYF.

The CDR3 here is CASSLFTGGVFRDTGELFF. CDR3 nucleotide sequence: TGTGCCAGCAGCTTATTTACAGGGGGCGTATTTCGGGACACCGGGGAGCTGTTTTTT. This sequence joins TRBV7-2 and TRBJ2-2, with 9 bases matching TRBD1. The CDR3 sequence is 19 residues long. J was trimmed by 3 bases and V by 2 bases; bases with no gene match: 13. Looked up from germline, CDR1 is SGHTA and CDR2 is FQGNSA. Full variable domain (remainder filled in from reference TRBV7-2 and TRBJ2-2): GAGVSQSPSNKVTEKGKDVELRCDPISGHTALYWYRQSLGQGLEFLIYFQGNSAPDKSGLPSDRFSAERTGGSVSTLTIQRTQQEDSAVYLCASSLFTGGVFRDTGELFFGEGSRLTVL.

The chain recombines TRBV28 with TRBJ2-7; tentatively, D is TRBD1 (6 bases). This CDR3 spans 15 amino acids. V lost 3 bases and J lost 6, with 18 bases in between. Germline V CDR1 and CDR2: MDHEN, SYDVKM. The CDR3: CASSLPGQRTGEQYF. The DNA for the CDR3 is TGTGCCAGCAGTTTGCCAGGACAGCGGACGGGCGAGCAGTACTTC.

The rearrangement joins TRBV5-1 to TRBJ1-2; TRBD1 aligns across 8 bases. CDR1 SGHRS and CDR2 YFSETQ come from the germline V gene. The CDR3 extends over 16 amino acids. V dropped 1 base and J dropped 4; count of bases not matched to a gene: 9. In nucleotides, the CDR3 is TGCGCCAGCAGCTTGCCACCGGGACAGGACTTCTATGGCTACACCTTC. Translated: CASSLPPGQDFYGYTF.

The chain links TRBV19 to TRBJ2-7; TRBD2 matches 7 bases. V lost 3 bases and J lost 4; bases outside the gene matches: 12. Germline V gene lookup returns CDR1 LNHDA and CDR2 SQIVND (reference sequence). The CDR3 consists of 16 residues. CDR3 coding DNA: TGTGCCAGTAGTATCCGTCGGTCACTCGGGAGGTACGAGCAGTACTTC. This sequence encodes CASSIRRSLGRYEQYF.

The chain recombines TRBV5-4 with TRBJ2-5; 8 bases line up with TRBD2. Looked up from germline, CDR1 is SGHNT and CDR2 is YYREEE (reference sequence). The CDR3 is 14 residues long. V gave up 3 bases and J gave up 4 bases; unmatched junction bases: 5. CDR3 in amino acids: CASSSVAGLETQYF. In DNA, the CDR3 is TGTGCCAGCAGCTCGGTAGCGGGATTAGAGACCCAGTACTTC.